Here is one T cell receptor beta chain with its context. Its antigen is unidentified. It was into CD45RA+ naive and CD45RA-negative memory subsets that the CD4+ cells were split. The data belong to a study of shared clonotypes between healthy human individuals. Study-wide findings and caveats: The study found approximately 5% of naive CD4 clonotypes shared across several donors. The authors expected sequencing depth to affect clonotype sharing among donors.

The CDR3 length is 14 residues. The V and J ends lost 6 bases and 5 bases respectively, with 16 bases between them. Germline V lookup: CDR1 MNHEY, CDR2 SMNVEV (reference sequence). Produced via immunoSEQ multiplex PCR; TCRdb's table is partial and in-frame only. The data contain hundreds of thousands of clones, around four fifths of them singletons. The material sequenced was memory CD4+ T cells sorted from blood. Subset described: CD45RA-negative fraction. This rearrangement joins TRBV27 to TRBJ2-5; no firm D call. The receptor comes from a woman aged 25 to 39 in good health. The CDR3 here is CASSTLSGLETQYF. The CDR3 coding sequence is TGTGCCAGCAGCACCCTTAGTGGGTTGGAGACCCAGTACTTC.